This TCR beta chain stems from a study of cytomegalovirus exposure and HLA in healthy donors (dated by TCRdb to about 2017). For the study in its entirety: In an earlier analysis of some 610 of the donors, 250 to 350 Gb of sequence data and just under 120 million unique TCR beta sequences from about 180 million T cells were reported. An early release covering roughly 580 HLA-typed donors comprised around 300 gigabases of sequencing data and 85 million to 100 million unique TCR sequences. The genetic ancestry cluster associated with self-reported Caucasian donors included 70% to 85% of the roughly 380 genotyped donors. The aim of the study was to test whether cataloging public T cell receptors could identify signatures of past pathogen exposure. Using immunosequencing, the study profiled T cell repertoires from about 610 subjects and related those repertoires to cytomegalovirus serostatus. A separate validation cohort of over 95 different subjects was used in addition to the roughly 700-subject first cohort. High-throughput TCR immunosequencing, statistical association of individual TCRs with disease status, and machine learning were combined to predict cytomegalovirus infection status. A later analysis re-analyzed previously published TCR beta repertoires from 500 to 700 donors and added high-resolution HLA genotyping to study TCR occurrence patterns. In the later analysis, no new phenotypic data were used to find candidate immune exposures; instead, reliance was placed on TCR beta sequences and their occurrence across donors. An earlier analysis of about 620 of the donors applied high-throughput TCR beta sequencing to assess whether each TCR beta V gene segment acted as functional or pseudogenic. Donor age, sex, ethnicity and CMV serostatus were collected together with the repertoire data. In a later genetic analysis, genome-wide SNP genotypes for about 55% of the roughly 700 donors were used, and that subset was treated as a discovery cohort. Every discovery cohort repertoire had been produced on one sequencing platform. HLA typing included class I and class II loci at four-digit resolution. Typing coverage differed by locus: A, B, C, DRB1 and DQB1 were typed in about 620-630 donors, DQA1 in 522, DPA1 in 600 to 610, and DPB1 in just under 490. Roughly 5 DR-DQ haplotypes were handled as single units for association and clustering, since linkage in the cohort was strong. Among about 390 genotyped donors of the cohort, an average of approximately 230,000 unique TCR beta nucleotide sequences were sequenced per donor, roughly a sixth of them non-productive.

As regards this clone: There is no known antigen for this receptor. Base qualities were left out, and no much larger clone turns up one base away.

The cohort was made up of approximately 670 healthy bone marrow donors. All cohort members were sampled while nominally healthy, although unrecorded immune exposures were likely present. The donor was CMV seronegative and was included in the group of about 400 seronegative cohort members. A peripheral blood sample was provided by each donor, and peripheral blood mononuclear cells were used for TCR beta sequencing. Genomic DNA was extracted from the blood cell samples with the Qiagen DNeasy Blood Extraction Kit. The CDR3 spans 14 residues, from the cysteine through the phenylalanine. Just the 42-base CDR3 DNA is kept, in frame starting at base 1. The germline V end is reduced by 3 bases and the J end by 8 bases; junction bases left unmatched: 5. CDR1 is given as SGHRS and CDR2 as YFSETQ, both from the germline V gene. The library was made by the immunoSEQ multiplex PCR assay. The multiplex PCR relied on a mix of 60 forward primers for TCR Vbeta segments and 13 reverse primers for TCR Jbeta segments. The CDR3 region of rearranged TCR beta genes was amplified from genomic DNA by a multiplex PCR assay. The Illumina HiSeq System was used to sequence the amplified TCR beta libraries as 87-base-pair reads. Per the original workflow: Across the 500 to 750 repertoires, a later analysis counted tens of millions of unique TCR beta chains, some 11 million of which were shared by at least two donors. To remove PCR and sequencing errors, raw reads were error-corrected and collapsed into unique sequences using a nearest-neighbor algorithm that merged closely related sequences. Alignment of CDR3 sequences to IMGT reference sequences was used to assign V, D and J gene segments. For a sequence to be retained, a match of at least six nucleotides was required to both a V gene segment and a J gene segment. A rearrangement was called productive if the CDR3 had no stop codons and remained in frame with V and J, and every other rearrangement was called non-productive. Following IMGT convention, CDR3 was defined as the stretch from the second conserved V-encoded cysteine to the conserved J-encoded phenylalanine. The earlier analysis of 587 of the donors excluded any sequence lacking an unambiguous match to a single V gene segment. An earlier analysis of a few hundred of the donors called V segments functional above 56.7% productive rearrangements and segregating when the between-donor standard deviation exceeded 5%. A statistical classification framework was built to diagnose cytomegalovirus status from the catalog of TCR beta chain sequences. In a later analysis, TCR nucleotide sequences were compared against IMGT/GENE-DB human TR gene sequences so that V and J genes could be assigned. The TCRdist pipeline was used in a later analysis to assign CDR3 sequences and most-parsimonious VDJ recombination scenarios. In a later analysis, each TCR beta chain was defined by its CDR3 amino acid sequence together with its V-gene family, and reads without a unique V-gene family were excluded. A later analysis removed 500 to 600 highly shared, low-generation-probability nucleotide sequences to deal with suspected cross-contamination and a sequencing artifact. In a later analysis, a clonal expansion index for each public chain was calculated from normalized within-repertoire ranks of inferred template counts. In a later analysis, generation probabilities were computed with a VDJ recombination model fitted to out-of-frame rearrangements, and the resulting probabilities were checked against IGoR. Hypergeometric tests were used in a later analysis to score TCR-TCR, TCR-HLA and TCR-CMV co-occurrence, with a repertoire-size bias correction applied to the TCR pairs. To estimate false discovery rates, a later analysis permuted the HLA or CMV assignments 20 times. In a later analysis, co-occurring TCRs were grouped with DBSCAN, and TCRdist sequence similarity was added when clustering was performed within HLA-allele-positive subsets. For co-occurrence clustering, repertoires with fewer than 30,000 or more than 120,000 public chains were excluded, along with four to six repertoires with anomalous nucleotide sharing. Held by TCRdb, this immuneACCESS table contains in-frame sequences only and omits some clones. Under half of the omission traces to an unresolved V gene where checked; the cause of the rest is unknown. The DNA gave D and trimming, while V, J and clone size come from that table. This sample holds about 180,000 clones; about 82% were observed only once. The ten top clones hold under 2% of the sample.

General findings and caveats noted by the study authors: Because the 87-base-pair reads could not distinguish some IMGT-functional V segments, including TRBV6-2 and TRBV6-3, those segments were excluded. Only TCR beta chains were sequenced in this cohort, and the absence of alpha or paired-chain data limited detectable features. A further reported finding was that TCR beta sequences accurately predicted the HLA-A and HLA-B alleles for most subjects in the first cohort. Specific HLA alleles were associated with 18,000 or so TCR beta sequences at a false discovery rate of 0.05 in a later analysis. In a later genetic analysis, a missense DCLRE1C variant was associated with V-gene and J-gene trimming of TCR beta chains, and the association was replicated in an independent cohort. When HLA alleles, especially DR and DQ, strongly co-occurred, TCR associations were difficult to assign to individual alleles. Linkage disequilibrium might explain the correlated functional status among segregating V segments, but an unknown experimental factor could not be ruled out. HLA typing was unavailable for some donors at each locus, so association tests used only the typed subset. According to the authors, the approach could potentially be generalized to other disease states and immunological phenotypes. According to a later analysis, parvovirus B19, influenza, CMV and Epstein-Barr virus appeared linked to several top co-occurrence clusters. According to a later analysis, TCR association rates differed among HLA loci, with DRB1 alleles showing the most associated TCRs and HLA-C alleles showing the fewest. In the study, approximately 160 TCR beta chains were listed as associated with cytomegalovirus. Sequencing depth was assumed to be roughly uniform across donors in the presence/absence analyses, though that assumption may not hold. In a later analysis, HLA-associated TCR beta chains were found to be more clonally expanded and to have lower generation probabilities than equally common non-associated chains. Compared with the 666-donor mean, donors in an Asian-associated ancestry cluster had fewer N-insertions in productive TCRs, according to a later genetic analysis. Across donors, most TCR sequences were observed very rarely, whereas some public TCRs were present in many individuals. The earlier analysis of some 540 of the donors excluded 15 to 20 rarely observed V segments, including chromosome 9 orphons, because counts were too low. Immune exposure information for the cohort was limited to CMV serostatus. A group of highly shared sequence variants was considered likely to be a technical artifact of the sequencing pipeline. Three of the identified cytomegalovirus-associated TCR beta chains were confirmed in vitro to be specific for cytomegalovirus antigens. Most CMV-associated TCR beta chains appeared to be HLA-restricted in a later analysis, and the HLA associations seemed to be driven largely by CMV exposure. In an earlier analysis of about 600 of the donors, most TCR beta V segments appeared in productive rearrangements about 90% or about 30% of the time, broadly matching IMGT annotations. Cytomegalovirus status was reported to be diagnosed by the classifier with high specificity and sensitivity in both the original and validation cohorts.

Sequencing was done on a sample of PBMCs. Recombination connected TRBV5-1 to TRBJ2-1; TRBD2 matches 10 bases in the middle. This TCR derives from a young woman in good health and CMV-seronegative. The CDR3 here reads CASSWSGGADEQFF. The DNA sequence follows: TGCGCCAGCAGCTGGAGCGGGGGGGCAGATGAGCAGTTCTTC.